The entry below gives a single T cell receptor beta chain sequence along with its context. What it recognizes is unknown. This record comes from a study of T cell clonotyping in hematopoietic cell transplantation. Regarding the study as a whole: Pathologically expanded recipient clonotypes increased progressively from day 30 to day 180 as diversity fell. At the given depth, recipient repertoires were over 97% de novo clonotypes.

Samples: about 28 days before transplant, then days 30, 100 and 180 after. Generated by immunoSEQ multiplex PCR, the TCRdb table keeps only in-frame clones and is missing some. The sample consists of about 16,000 clones, over 50% of them appearing once. The CDR3 spans 14 residues. The germline CDR1 and CDR2 sequences are SGHDN and FVKESK. V was pared by 0 bases and J by 3 bases, with 9 bases between. The sequence was collected from a male patient aged 45 to 59 who had an allogeneic stem cell transplant from an unrelated donor, so T cells may come from the graft donor. Some clones in this sample may be carry-over from other donors' samples. Sequenced material: PBMCs, taken 30 days after allogeneic stem cell transplant. The V and J genes are TRBV14 and TRBJ2-7; D gene unclear. The CDR3 DNA reads TGTGCCAGCAGCCAAGATTCGAACTTCTACGAGCAGTACTTC. Translation gives CASSQDSNFYEQYF.